This TCR beta chain was profiled in a study of human T cells and chemical hapten exposure. Across the study: Patients had diphenylcyclopropenone applied to the scalp weekly throughout the approximately 25-week study.

The CDR3 has 12 amino acids. Trimming removed 7 bases from V and 14 bases from J; junction bases left unmatched: 12. Remarks on this clonotype: This clone may be a read error of a much larger clone one base away.

The library gave individual cDNA molecules unique molecular identifiers. TCRdb reanalysed the RACE reads using MiXCR and keeps one entry per CDR3 protein. The sample gives approximately 100,000 distinct CDR3 sequences, around 9.6% of which show up once; roughly 4% is in the top ten. Time point here: pre-sensitization, week 0. Noted treatment: therapeutic diphenylcyclopropenone sensitization with weekly scalp DPC. This specimen was whole blood, taken in connection with sensitization to the hapten diphenylcyclopropenone (DPC). The V call is TRBV12-3 or TRBV12-4, the J call TRBJ2-3; TRBD2 aligns across 7 bases. This TCR derives from a woman aged 40 to 50 with alopecia areata. Some clones in this sample may be carry-over from other donors' samples. The CDR3 bases are TGTGCCAGCACCTTGACTAGCAGAAGGAGGTATTTT. It codes for CASTLTSRRRYF.